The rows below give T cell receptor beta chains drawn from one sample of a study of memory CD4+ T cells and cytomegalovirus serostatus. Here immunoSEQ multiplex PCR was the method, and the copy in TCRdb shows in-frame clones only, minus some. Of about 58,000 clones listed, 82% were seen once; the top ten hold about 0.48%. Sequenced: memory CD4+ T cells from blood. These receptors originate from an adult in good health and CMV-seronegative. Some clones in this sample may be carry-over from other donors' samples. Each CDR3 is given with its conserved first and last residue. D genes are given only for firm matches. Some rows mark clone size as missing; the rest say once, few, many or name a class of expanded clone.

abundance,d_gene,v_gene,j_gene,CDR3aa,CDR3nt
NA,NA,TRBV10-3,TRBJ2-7,CAISEFEGVAYEQYF,TGTGCCATCAGTGAATTTGAGGGAGTGGCCTACGAGCAGTACTTC
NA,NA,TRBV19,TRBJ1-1,CASSIYTGTEAFF,TGTGCCAGTAGTATATATACAGGCACTGAAGCTTTCTTT
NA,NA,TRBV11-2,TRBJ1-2,CASSFVGRDGYTF,TGTGCCAGCAGCTTTGTGGGGCGCGATGGCTACACCTTC
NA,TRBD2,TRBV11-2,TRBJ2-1,CASSPLAGGVGEQFF,TGTGCCAGCAGTCCACTAGCGGGAGGAGTCGGGGAGCAGTTCTTC
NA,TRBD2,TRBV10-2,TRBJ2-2,CASSESGLATGELFF,TGCGCCAGCAGTGAGTCGGGACTAGCGACCGGGGAGCTGTTTTTT
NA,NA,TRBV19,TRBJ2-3,CASSIGMFTDTQYF,TGTGCCAGTAGTATAGGGATGTTCACAGATACGCAGTATTTT
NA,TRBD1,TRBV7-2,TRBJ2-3,CASSARQGRDTQYF,TGTGCCAGCAGCGCCCGACAGGGGCGGGATACGCAGTATTTT
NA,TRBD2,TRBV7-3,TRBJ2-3,CASSPGLAGEPQYF,TGTGCCAGCAGCCCAGGGTTAGCGGGAGAACCGCAGTATTTT
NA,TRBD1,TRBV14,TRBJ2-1,CASSQDRGTGGINEQFF,TGTGCCAGCAGCCAAGATAGGGGGACAGGAGGCATCAATGAGCAGTTCTTC
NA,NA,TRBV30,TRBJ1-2,CAWMRDTRGYTF,TGTGCCTGGATGAGGGACACACGTGGCTACACCTTC
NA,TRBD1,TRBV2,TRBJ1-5,CASSEGRGFGQPQHF,TGTGCCAGCAGTGAGGGCAGGGGGTTCGGTCAGCCCCAGCATTTT
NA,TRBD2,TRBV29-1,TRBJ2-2,CSAAGTSGSNGELFF,TGCAGCGCTGCCGGGACTAGCGGGAGTAACGGGGAGCTGTTTTTT
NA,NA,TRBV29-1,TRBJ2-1,CSVQPIGGVNEQFF,TGCAGCGTCCAACCTATAGGAGGGGTCAATGAGCAGTTCTTC
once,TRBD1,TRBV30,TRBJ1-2,CAWSDRTGITF,TGTGCCTGGAGTGACAGGACAGGCATCACCTTC
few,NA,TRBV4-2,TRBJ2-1,CASSHSTGPDNEQFF,TGTGCCAGCAGCCATTCAACGGGCCCCGACAATGAGCAGTTCTTC
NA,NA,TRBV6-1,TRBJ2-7,CASRGDRSSYEQYF,TGTGCCAGCAGGGGCGACAGGAGTTCCTACGAGCAGTACTTC
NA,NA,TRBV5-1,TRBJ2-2,CASSLKGSDTGELFF,TGCGCCAGCAGCTTGAAAGGTAGCGACACCGGGGAGCTGTTTTTT
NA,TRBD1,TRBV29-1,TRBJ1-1,CSVYSTGGETEAFF,TGCAGCGTGTATTCGACAGGGGGCGAAACTGAAGCTTTCTTT
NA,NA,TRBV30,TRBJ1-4,CAWSIPGRANEKLFF,TGTGCCTGGAGCATACCAGGGAGGGCTAATGAAAAACTGTTTTTT
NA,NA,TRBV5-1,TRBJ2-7,CASSSLASTSYEQYF,TGCGCCAGCAGCTCCCTAGCCTCAACCTCCTACGAGCAGTACTTC
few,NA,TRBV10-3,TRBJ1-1,CAISESGNEAFF,TGTGCCATCAGTGAGTCGGGCAATGAAGCTTTCTTT
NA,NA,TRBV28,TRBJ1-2,CASSLRSGADGYTF,TGTGCCAGCAGTTTACGGTCAGGGGCCGATGGCTACACCTTC
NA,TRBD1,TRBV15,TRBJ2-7,CATSRRTGYEQYF,TGTGCCACCAGCAGAAGGACAGGCTACGAGCAGTACTTC
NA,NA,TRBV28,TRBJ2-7,CASSKGPYRIPYEQYF,TGTGCCAGCAGTAAAGGCCCCTACAGGATACCCTACGAGCAGTACTTC
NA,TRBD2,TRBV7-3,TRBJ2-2,CASSLLPGTSSTGELFF,TGTGCCAGCAGTTTACTACCCGGGACTAGCTCGACCGGGGAGCTGTTTTTT
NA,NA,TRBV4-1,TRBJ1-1,CASSQENMGLGNTEAFF,TGCGCCAGCAGCCAAGAGAACATGGGACTGGGGAACACTGAAGCTTTCTTT
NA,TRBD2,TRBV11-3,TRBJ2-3,CASSSGGVSTQYF,TGTGCCAGCAGCTCCGGGGGGGTGTCTACGCAGTATTTT
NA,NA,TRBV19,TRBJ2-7,CASSARTTVYEQYF,TGTGCCAGTAGTGCAAGGACTACCGTCTACGAGCAGTACTTC
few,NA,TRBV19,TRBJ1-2,CASRLNYGDYGYTF,TGTGCCAGTAGGCTTAACTATGGGGACTATGGCTACACCTTC
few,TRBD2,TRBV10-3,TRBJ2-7,CAIKGTSSTHEQYF,TGTGCCATCAAGGGGACTAGCTCTACCCACGAGCAGTACTTC
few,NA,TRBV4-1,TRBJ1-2,CASSQDWVGYGYTF,TGCGCCAGCAGCCAAGACTGGGTCGGGTATGGCTACACCTTC
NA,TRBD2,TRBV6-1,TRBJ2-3,CASRSGRAVYDTQYF,TGTGCCAGCAGGAGCGGGAGGGCCGTTTATGATACGCAGTATTTT
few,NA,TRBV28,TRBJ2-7,CASSRALREQYF,TGTGCCAGCAGCAGGGCCCTCCGGGAGCAGTACTTC
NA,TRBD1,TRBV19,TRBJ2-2,CASRVLTGVGTGELFF,TGTGCCAGTAGGGTACTGACAGGGGTAGGGACCGGGGAGCTGTTTTTT
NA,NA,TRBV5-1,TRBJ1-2,CASSLGVGGYGYTF,TGCGCCAGCAGCTTGGGTGTCGGTGGCTATGGCTACACCTTC
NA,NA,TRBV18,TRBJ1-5,CASSSGNQPQHF,TGTGCCAGCTCATCGGGCAATCAGCCCCAGCATTTT
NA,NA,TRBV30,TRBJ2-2,CAWSRSTTGELFF,TGTGCCTGGAGTAGGTCTACAACCGGGGAGCTGTTTTTT
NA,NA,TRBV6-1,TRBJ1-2,CASRGALYYGYTF,TGTGCCAGCAGGGGGGCACTCTACTATGGCTACACCTTC
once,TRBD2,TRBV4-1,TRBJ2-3,CASSHWTSGLTDTQYF,TGCGCCAGCAGCCACTGGACTAGCGGCCTCACAGATACGCAGTATTTT
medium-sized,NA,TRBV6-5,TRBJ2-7,CASSGTQQWAGEQYF,TGTGCCAGCAGTGGGACCCAACAATGGGCGGGGGAGCAGTACTTC
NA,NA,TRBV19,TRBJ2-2,CASSRNTGELFF,TGTGCCAGTAGCCGTAACACCGGGGAGCTGTTTTTT
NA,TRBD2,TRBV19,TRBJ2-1,CASRTSGRIDEQFF,TGTGCCAGTAGAACTAGCGGGAGGATCGATGAGCAGTTCTTC
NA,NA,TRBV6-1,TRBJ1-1,CAISFFAAPEAFF,TGTGCCATCTCATTTTTCGCGGCTCCCGAAGCTTTCTTT
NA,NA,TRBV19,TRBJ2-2,CASSSHRIANTGELFF,TGTGCCAGTAGTTCCCACAGGATCGCGAACACCGGGGAGCTGTTTTTT
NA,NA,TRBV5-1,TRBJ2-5,CASSPGRGEGSKETQYF,TGCGCCAGCAGCCCGGGCCGGGGAGAGGGATCCAAAGAGACCCAGTACTTC
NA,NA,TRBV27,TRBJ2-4,CASSFVVRQVALAKNIQYF,TGTGCCAGCAGTTTTGTCGTTCGACAGGTCGCTCTAGCCAAAAACATTCAGTACTTC
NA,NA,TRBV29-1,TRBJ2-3,CSVGSGTDTQYF,TGCAGCGTTGGGAGTGGGACAGATACGCAGTATTTT
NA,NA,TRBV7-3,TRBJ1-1,CASSTRRDTEAFF,TGTGCCAGCAGCACTCGACGGGACACTGAAGCTTTCTTT
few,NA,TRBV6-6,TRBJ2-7,CASSYPGRVEQYF,TGTGCCAGCAGCTACCCTGGTAGAGTCGAGCAGTACTTC
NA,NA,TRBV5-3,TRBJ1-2,CARSGPGRRYGYTF,TGTGCCAGAAGCGGCCCGGGCCGCCGCTATGGCTACACCTTC
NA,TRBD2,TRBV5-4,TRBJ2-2,CASSLSGSPRELFF,TGTGCCAGCAGCCTCAGCGGGAGCCCCAGGGAGCTGTTTTTT
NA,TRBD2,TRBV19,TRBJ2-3,CASRGLAGATDTQYF,TGTGCCAGTCGCGGACTAGCGGGGGCCACAGATACGCAGTATTTT
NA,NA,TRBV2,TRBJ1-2,CASSAGSLNYGYTF,TGTGCCAGCAGTGCTGGCAGCCTTAACTATGGCTACACCTTC
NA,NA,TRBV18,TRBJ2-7,CASSPSGNRGEQYF,TGTGCCAGCTCACCAAGTGGCAACAGAGGCGAGCAGTACTTC
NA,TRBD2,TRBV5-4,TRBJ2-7,CASSYDSGIGYF,TGTGCCAGCAGCTACGATAGCGGGATTGGTTACTTC
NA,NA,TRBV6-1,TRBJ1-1,CASSESTGSSMNTEAFF,TGTGCCAGCAGTGAAAGCACAGGGTCTAGTATGAACACTGAAGCTTTCTTT
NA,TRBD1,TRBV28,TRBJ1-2,CASRVGTGDGYTF,TGTGCCAGCAGGGTCGGGACAGGGGATGGCTACACCTTC